This section outlines one TCR beta chain sequence together with its context. The antigen it recognizes is unknown. Base qualities were left out, and no much larger clone turns up one base away. This sample was included in a study of shared clonotypes between healthy human individuals (TCRdb year 2020). Turning to the overall study: Three men and two women, aged 18 to 49 years, made up the cohort. Per donor, three plates each were used for CD4 naive and CD4 memory, two for CD8 naive, and one for CD8 memory. To estimate repertoire size and how much clonotypes are shared between individuals, the study performed deep sequencing of blood TCR repertoires from a handful of healthy adults. Libraries were prepared and TCR repertoires were sequenced by different laboratories using diverse techniques, in order to increase sequencing depth and limit assay-specific biases. Per donor, leukapheresis produced somewhere between about 0.94 and 10 billion PBMCs. Overall study outcomes, separate from this receptor: Sampling was restricted to blood, and TCR repertoires in tissues likely differ from the TCR repertoires found in blood. Compared with non-shared clonotypes, clonotypes shared by all four sorted-subset donors had higher generation probabilities. Across four donors, approximately 5% of naive CD4, approximately 4% of naive CD8, 2.3% of memory CD4, and approximately 0.4% of memory CD8 clonotypes were shared. Larger estimated clonotype richness was generally found for naive subsets than for memory subsets. Based on pairwise subsampling, the degree of clonotype sharing among donors was expected to be affected by sequencing depth. Because the study included only a small number of donors, the genetic and exposure-history diversity represented was limited. Rarefaction of sorted-subset datasets indicated incomplete sequencing despite the large sequencing depth.

Using the deep immunoSEQ assay, multiplex PCR amplified TCR CDR3 regions from genomic DNA. Extracted genomic DNA from each cell subset was spread evenly across all wells of several immunoSEQ 96-well plates, with each plate serving as a replicate. For sorted subsets, approximately 210 ng of genomic DNA, equivalent to 25,000 to 35,000 T cell genomes, went into each replicate PCR. Purified libraries were measured with a Qubit 3.0 fluorometer, size-checked on a Bioanalyzer 2100, and measured again with the KAPA Library Quantification kit. A separate single-read 150-cycle Illumina NextSeq 550 flow cell was used to sequence each immunoSEQ 96-well plate. For the original study's pipeline: Because only junctional sequences without quality scores were contained in the immunoSEQ output, filtering matching that applied to full-length reads could not be performed. Sequences were annotated with PyIR, a Python wrapper for IgBLAST v1.9, using IMGT germline references to assign V/J genes and CDR3. Reads with weak V/J assignments (E-value above 1e-6), missing CDR3, stop codons, out-of-frame junctions, or ambiguous translated residues were removed. A V3J clonotype was defined by an identical inferred V gene, J gene, and CDR3 amino acid sequence. Percentage overlap between repertoires was calculated by dividing the number of shared unique clonotypes by the size of the smaller repertoire. Repertoire richness was assessed with RTK rarefaction, the Chao1 estimator, and Recon v2.1 estimates of unobserved clonotypes. OLGA was used to compute generation probabilities for all TCRbeta clonotypes that the gDNA method yielded from a handful of donors. TCRdb took this table from immuneACCESS and kept in-frame rearrangements with V and J called. Such tables lack part of the clones; where checked against another copy, unresolved V genes explain under half of the gap, and the rest is unexplained. The V and J calls and clone size are taken from that table; D and trimming were inferred from the DNA. Across this sample there are about 2.1 million clones, with around 93% seen only once. Around 1.7% of the sample rests with the top ten.

CD8 naive samples were obtained by positive selection for CCR7 among CD45RO-negative cells, yielding a CD45RA+CCR7+ population from which TemRA cells were excluded. The donors were healthy, HIV-negative adults with no recently reported acute infections or vaccinations. Every donor was a Caucasian adult residing in Nashville, Tennessee, USA. Blood was obtained by leukapheresis, after which PBMCs were separated by Ficoll-Histopaque density gradient centrifugation and cryopreserved in liquid nitrogen vapor phase. Analytical flow cytometry was used to check the purity and quantity of each magnetically sorted T cell population. Genomic DNA was isolated from each sorted fraction and quantified by UV absorbance on a Nanodrop 2000c. V gives up 4 bases and J gives up 6 bases, and the segment between their germline ends measures 14 bases. From a lookup of the germline V gene (reference sequence), CDR1 and CDR2 are SGHKS and YYEKEE. The CDR3 numbers 13 residues from cysteine through phenylalanine. Only CDR3 DNA is held: 39 bases, read in frame from base 1.

Input material: naive CD8+ T cells from PBMCs. Interpreted using the paper, the cell subset or site label stands for: CD45RA+CCR7+. The chain is encoded by TRBV5-5 joined to TRBJ2-7; the D call is possibly TRBD1 or TRBD2, each sharing 6 bases. The TCR was taken from a man aged 18 to 29 in good health. Some clones in this sample may be carry-over from other donors' samples. The DNA sequence follows: TGTGCCAGCAGCCCCGAAGGGGGGATCGAGCAGTACTTC. Its translation is CASSPEGGIEQYF.